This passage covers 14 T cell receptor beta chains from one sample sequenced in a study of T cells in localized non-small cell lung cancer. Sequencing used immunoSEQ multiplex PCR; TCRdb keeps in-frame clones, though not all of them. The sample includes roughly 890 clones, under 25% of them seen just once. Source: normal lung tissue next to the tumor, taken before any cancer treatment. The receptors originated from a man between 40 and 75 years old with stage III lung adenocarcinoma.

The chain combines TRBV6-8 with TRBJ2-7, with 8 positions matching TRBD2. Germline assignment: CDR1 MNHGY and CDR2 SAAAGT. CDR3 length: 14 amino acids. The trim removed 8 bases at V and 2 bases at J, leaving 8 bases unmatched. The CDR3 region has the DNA TGTGCCAGCGGGGAGGCGGGGGGTACCTACGAGCAGTACTTC. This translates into CASGEAGGTYEQYF.

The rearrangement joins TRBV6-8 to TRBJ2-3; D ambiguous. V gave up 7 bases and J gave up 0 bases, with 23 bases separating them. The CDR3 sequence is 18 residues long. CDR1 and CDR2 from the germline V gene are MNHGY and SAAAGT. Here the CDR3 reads CASISRRTSPLSTDTQYF. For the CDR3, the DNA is TGTGCCAGCATATCGCGCCGAACCAGCCCACTCAGCACAGATACGCAGTATTTT.

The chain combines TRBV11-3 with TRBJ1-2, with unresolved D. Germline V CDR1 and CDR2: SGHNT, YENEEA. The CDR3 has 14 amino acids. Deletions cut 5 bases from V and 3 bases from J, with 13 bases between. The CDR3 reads CASSPLLWDYGYTF. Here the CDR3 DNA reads TGTGCCAGCAGCCCCCTCCTTTGGGACTATGGCTACACCTTC.

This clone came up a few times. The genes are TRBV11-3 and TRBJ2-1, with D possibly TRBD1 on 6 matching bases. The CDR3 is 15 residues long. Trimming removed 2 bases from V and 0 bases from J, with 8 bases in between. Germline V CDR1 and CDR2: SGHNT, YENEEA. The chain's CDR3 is CASSLSRGSYNEQFF. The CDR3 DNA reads TGTGCCAGCAGCTTAAGCAGGGGCTCCTACAATGAGCAGTTCTTC.

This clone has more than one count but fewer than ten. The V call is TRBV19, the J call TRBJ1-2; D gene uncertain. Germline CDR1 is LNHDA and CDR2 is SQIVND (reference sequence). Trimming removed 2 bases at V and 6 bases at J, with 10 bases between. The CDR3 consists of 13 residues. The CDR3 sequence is CASSIRAFHGYTF. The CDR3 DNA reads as TGTGCCAGTAGTATACGGGCTTTTCATGGCTACACCTTC.

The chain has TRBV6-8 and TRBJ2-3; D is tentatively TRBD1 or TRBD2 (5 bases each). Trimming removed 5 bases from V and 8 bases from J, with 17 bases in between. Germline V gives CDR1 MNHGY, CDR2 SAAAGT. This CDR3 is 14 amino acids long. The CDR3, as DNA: TGTGCCAGCAGTCGGGGCTCACCCGCCGGTACGCAGTATTTT. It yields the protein CASSRGSPAGTQYF.

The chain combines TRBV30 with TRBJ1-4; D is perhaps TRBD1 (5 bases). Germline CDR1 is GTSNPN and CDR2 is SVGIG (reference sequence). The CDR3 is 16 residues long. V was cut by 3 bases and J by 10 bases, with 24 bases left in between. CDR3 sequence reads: CAWSANRDPRYGKLFF. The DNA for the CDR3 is TGTGCCTGGAGCGCAAACCGGGACCCGCGTTATGGAAAACTGTTTTTT.

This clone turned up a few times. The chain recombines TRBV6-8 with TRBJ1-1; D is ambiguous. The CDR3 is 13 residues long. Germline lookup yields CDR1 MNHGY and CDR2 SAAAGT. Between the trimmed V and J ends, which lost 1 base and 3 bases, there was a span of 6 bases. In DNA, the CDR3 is TGTGCCAGCAGTTACTATAGGGACACTGAAGCTTTCTTT. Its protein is CASSYYRDTEAFF.

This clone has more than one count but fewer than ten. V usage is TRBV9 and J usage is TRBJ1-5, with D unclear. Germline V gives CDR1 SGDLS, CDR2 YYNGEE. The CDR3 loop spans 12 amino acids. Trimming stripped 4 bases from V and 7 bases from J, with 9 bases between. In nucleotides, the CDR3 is TGTGCCAGCAGCTTAGGCGCCCAGCCCCAGCATTTT. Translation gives CASSLGAQPQHF.

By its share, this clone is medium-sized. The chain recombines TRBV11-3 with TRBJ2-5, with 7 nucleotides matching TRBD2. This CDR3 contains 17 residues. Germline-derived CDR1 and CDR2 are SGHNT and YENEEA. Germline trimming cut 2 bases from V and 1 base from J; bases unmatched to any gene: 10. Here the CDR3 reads CASSLRRASGSQETQYF. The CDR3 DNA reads TGTGCCAGCAGCTTAAGGCGGGCTAGCGGCAGCCAAGAGACCCAGTACTTC.

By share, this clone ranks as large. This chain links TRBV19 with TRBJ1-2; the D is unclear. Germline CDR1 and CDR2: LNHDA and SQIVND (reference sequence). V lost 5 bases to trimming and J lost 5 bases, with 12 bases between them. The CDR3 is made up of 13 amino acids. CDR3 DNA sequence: TGTGCCAGTAGTCCCGCCCAAGATTATGGCTACACCTTC. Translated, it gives CASSPAQDYGYTF.

The CDR3 region is CASSPTTFTSTDTQYF. The CDR3 DNA reads as TGTGCCAGCTCGCCAACAACGTTCACTAGCACAGATACGCAGTATTTT. The genes are TRBV18 and TRBJ2-3; D remains ambiguous. This CDR3 comprises 16 residues. V was clipped by 6 bases and J by 0 bases, with 16 bases between them. The V gene's germline CDR1 is KGHSH and CDR2 LQKENI.

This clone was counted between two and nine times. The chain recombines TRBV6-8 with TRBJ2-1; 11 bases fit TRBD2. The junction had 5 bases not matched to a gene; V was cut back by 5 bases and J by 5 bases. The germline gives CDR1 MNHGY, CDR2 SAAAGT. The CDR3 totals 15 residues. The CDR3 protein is CASSEGLAANNEQFF. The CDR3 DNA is TGTGCCAGCAGTGAGGGACTAGCGGCTAACAATGAGCAGTTCTTC.

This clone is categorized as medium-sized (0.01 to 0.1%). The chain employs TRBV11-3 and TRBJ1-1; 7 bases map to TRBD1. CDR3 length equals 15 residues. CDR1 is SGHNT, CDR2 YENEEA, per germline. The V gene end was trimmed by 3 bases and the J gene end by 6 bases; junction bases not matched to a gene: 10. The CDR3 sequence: CASSFQAEGAPEAFF. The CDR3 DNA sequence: TGTGCCAGCAGCTTCCAAGCGGAGGGGGCACCTGAAGCTTTCTTT.